The 12 T cell receptor beta chains below all came from one sample that was sequenced in a study of cytomegalovirus exposure and HLA in healthy donors. Primers for the PCR totalled 60 Vbeta and 13 Jbeta. Sequenced by immunoSEQ multiplex PCR; TCRdb stores in-frame clones only, minus some. The repertoire consists of about 130,000 clones, with 73% occurring once and the leading ten covering 2.1%. The sample was PBMCs. The receptors derive from a woman aged 35 to 49 in good health and CMV-seropositive.

The chain joins TRBV28 to TRBJ1-5, with D hard to call. V lost 6 bases and J lost 7, with 10 bases in between. The CDR3 has 12 residues. Germline V gene data show CDR1 as MDHEN and CDR2 as SYDVKM. The CDR3 sequence: CASSPGKQPQHF. In nucleotides, the CDR3 is TGTGCCAGCAGCCCGGGGAAGCAGCCCCAGCATTTT.

This chain links TRBV4-3 with TRBJ1-5, with D possibly TRBD1 on 6 matching bases. The CDR3 has 16 amino acids. V lost 1 base and J 4 bases, leaving 14 bases between the germline ends. Germline V CDR1 and CDR2: LGHNA, YSLEER. The CDR3 sequence is CASSQVGRGRNQPQHF. CDR3 DNA: TGCGCCAGCAGCCAAGTTGGCAGGGGAAGAAATCAGCCCCAGCATTTT.

J is TRBJ2-7 and V is TRBV6-6; 10 positions match TRBD1. CDR1 MNHNY and CDR2 SVGAGI come from the germline V gene (reference sequence). V lost 6 bases, J lost 5 bases, and 10 bases stayed unmatched. The CDR3 loop spans 15 amino acids. CDR3 loop: CASRNAGTGDDEQYF. CDR3 DNA: TGTGCCAGCAGGAACGCCGGGACAGGGGACGACGAGCAGTACTTC.

The J gene is TRBJ2-7, the V gene TRBV10-3; D may be TRBD1 (6 bases). Germline V gene data show CDR1 as ENHRY and CDR2 as SYGVKD. Trimming took off 8 bases at V and 3 bases at J, with 17 bases between the two ends. The CDR3 has 14 residues. CDR3 sequence reads: CAIAPGHRDYEQYF. The CDR3 coding sequence is TGTGCCATCGCCCCGGGACACAGAGACTACGAGCAGTACTTC.

This chain links TRBV5-6 with TRBJ1-2; 8 positions agree with TRBD1. J was trimmed by 5 bases and V by 3 bases; bases with no gene match: 9. The CDR3 runs to 15 residues. Germline V gene lookup returns CDR1 SGHDT and CDR2 YYEEEE. The CDR3 region has the DNA TGTGCCAGCAGCTCGACCCGGGACAGGACTTATGGCTACACCTTC. Translation gives CASSSTRDRTYGYTF.

This clone was seen only once. The V gene is TRBV6-1, the J gene TRBJ1-6, with TRBD1 matching over 8 bases. The J segment lost 5 bases and the V segment lost 6 bases, leaving 0 bases of the junction unmatched. This CDR3 spans 13 amino acids. Germline CDR1 reads MNHNS; CDR2 reads SASEGT. The CDR3 loop is CASRDRDNSPLHF. The CDR3 nucleotides are TGTGCCAGCAGGGACAGGGATAATTCACCCCTCCACTTT.

This chain uses TRBV19 with TRBJ2-1; 10 nucleotides agree with TRBD2. Losses at the gene ends were 5 bases for V and 6 bases for J; bases not matched to a gene: 10. Germline V gene data show CDR1 as LNHDA and CDR2 as SQIVND (reference sequence). There are 16 residues in the CDR3. The CDR3 DNA is TGTGCCAGTAGTCCTGCACTAGCGGGACCTCTCAATGAGCAGTTCTTC. Translating it yields CASSPALAGPLNEQFF.

The V and J genes are TRBV5-1 and TRBJ1-5; D possibly corresponds to TRBD1 (6 bases). This CDR3 comprises 14 residues. V lost 3 bases to trimming and J lost 5 bases, with 12 bases between them. From germline, CDR1 is SGHRS and CDR2 YFSETQ. The CDR3 loop reads CASSSGGAHQPQHF. The CDR3 DNA sequence: TGCGCCAGCAGCTCTGGGGGGGCCCATCAGCCCCAGCATTTT.

The rearrangement uses TRBV15 and TRBJ2-7, with 7 bases identical to TRBD1. Germline loops: CDR1 LNHNV, CDR2 YYDKDF (reference sequence). Trimming at V came to 2 bases and at J to 6 bases, leaving 7 bases not matched to a gene. The CDR3 spans 14 residues. The CDR3 sequence: CATSRHGQASEQYF. As DNA, the CDR3 is TGTGCCACCAGCAGACACGGACAGGCATCCGAGCAGTACTTC.

V is TRBV4-1 and J is TRBJ1-1; no firm D call. V shed 1 base and J shed 3 bases, with 9 bases lying between them. The CDR3 totals 14 residues. The germline gives CDR1 MGHRA, CDR2 YSYEKL. The CDR3 bases are TGCGCCAGCAGCCAAGGTGCACTAGACACTGAAGCTTTCTTT. Its protein product is CASSQGALDTEAFF.

V usage is TRBV18 and J usage is TRBJ2-2; D possibly corresponds to TRBD1 (7 bases). The V and J ends lost 1 base and 4 bases respectively, with 10 bases between them. This CDR3 is built from 15 residues. Germline V gene sequence: CDR1 KGHSH, CDR2 LQKENI. CDR3 residues: CASSPRQGLTGELFF. The CDR3 DNA is TGTGCCAGCTCACCACGACAGGGACTCACCGGGGAGCTGTTTTTT. The variable domain in full, completed from reference TRBV18 and TRBJ2-2, reads NAGVMQNPRHLVRRRGQEARLRCSPMKGHSHVYWYRQLPEEGLKFMVYLQKENIIDESGMPKERFSAEFPKEGPSILRIQQVVRGDSAAYFCASSPRQGLTGELFFGEGSRLTVL.

The chain combines TRBV15 with TRBJ1-3, with D maybe TRBD1 (5 bases). V was pared by 0 bases and J by 3 bases, with 9 bases between. Germline V gives CDR1 LNHNV, CDR2 YYDKDF (reference sequence). This CDR3 comprises 15 residues. The CDR3 DNA reads TGTGCCACCAGCAGAGATCTGGGGGGTGGAAACACCATATATTTT. It codes for CATSRDLGGGNTIYF.